The next 21 T cell receptor beta chains were all read from a single sample in a study of response to subunit inactivated influenza vaccine. In TCRdb, the RT-PCR reads were re-called with MiXCR into one record per CDR3 protein. The sample has 300,000 to 350,000 distinct CDR3 sequences, around 20% seen once. The material sequenced was PBMCs from blood, taken less than 22 months after vaccination. These receptors were collected from a man aged 50 to 69 who received an inactivated influenza vaccine.

This chain joins TRBV5-1 and TRBJ1-2; D not certain. The V and J ends lost 1 base and 2 bases respectively, with 3 bases between them. CDR3 length: 12 amino acids. Per the germline V gene, CDR1 is SGHRS and CDR2 is YFSETQ. This CDR3 reads CASSLRNYGYTF. CDR3 nucleotide sequence: TGCGCCAGCAGCTTGCGGAACTATGGCTACACCTTC.

The rearrangement joins TRBV20-1 to TRBJ2-4; 9 bases agree with TRBD1. The CDR3 consists of 13 residues. Germline assignment: CDR1 DFQATT and CDR2 SNEGSKA (reference sequence). With 6 bases clipped from V and 3 bases from J, the junction kept 3 bases outside the gene matches. Here the CDR3 reads CSAPDRGKNIQYF. CDR3 in DNA: TGCAGTGCCCCGGACAGGGGCAAAAACATTCAGTACTTC.

This clonotype has more than one count but fewer than ten. This chain joins TRBV6-2 or TRBV6-3 and TRBJ1-2; D not certain. V was clipped by 2 bases and J by 3 bases, with 19 bases between them. CDR1 is MNHEY and CDR2 is SVGEGT in the germline V gene. The CDR3 consists of 17 residues. CDR3 region: CASSYEAGRPSHYGYTF. The CDR3 coding sequence is TGTGCCAGCAGTTACGAGGCAGGCCGACCTTCACACTATGGCTACACCTTC.

This clonotype occurred once. The chain recombines TRBV11-2 with TRBJ1-1, with 8 positions matching TRBD1. Unmatched junction bases numbered 14, after V lost 5 bases and J lost 0 bases. Germline CDR1 reads SGHAT; CDR2 reads FQNNGV. CDR3 length equals 18 residues. CDR3: CASSPGGQGSAVNTEAFF. The DNA of the CDR3 is TGTGCCAGCAGCCCCGGAGGACAGGGAAGTGCTGTGAACACTGAAGCTTTCTTT.

This clonotype was detected a few times. The J gene is TRBJ1-2, the V gene TRBV4-2, with D possibly being TRBD1 (6 bases). This CDR3 spans 15 amino acids. V lost 0 bases, J lost 2 bases, and 10 bases lay in between. Per the germline V gene, CDR1 is LGHNA and CDR2 is YNFKEQ. The DNA of the CDR3 is TGTGCCAGCAGCCAAGAGGCAGGGGCAAACTATGGCTACACCTTC. The encoded protein is CASSQEAGANYGYTF.

The CDR3 is CSVLPLPIMNTEAFF. In DNA, the CDR3 is TGCAGCGTCCTTCCCCTCCCTATCATGAACACTGAAGCTTTCTTT. V is TRBV29-1 and J is TRBJ1-1; no firm D call. V gave up 6 bases and J gave up 0 bases, with 17 bases separating them. Germline values: CDR1 SQVTM, CDR2 ANQGSEA. This CDR3 region has 15 residues. Complete variable domain (other parts from reference TRBV29-1 and TRBJ1-1): SAVISQKPSRDICQRGTSLTIQCQVDSQVTMMFWYRQQPGQSLTLIATANQGSEATYESGFVIDKFPISRPNLTFSTLTVSNMSPEDSSIYLCSVLPLPIMNTEAFFGQGTRLTVV.

The table lists this clonotype with many counts. The chain is built from TRBV20-1 and TRBJ2-1; TRBD2 aligns across 10 bases. V lost 1 base to trimming and J lost 2 bases; unmatched junction nucleotides: 2. Germline values: CDR1 DFQATT, CDR2 SNEGSKA (reference sequence). The CDR3 runs to 15 residues. The DNA of the CDR3 is TGCAGTGCTAGAGTGGGGACTAGCGCCTACAATGAGCAGTTCTTC. The encoded protein is CSARVGTSAYNEQFF.

This clonotype has only one observation. The chain combines TRBV7-2 with TRBJ2-7, with 13 bases lining up with TRBD2. With V trimmed by 6 bases and J by 4 bases, 3 bases remained unmatched. CDR3 length: 14 residues. Germline CDR1 and CDR2: SGHTA and FQGNSA. CDR3 residues: CASSKTSGRYEQYF. The CDR3 DNA reads as TGTGCCAGCAGTAAGACTAGCGGGAGGTACGAGCAGTACTTC.

The V gene is TRBV10-3, the J gene TRBJ2-7; D tentatively reads TRBD1 or TRBD2 (5 bases each). The CDR3 extends over 14 amino acids. CDR1 ENHRY and CDR2 SYGVKD come from the germline V gene. V lost 10 bases and J lost 5, with 21 bases in between. The CDR3: CASRRDRRVNEQYF. For the CDR3, the DNA is TGTGCCAGCCGTCGGGACCGTAGGGTCAACGAGCAGTACTTC.

The rearrangement joins TRBV6-1 to TRBJ1-2, with D possibly TRBD1 on 5 matching bases. The CDR3 loop spans 16 amino acids. CDR1 MNHNS and CDR2 SASEGT come from the germline V gene. V shed 5 bases and J shed 7 bases, with 23 bases lying between them. The CDR3 sequence is CASSLTIEGGGGGYTF. The DNA for the CDR3 is TGTGCCAGCAGTCTCACAATTGAGGGAGGCGGGGGTGGCTACACCTTC.

This sequence joins TRBV5-6 and TRBJ1-1; D might be TRBD1 (5 bases). Looked up from germline, CDR1 is SGHDT and CDR2 is YYEEEE. The CDR3 consists of 16 residues. V dropped 4 bases and J dropped 1 base, with 17 bases sitting between them. The CDR3 coding sequence is TGTGCCAGCAGCCTGAGGAGGGGTTCAAGGAACACTGAAGCTTTCTTT. Its translation is CASSLRRGSRNTEAFF.

The CDR3 reads CASPRPDLRYTF. CDR3 bases: TGTGCCAGCCCCCGCCCCGATTTGCGCTACACCTTC. The chain recombines TRBV2 with TRBJ1-2; D uncertain. From germline, CDR1 is SNHLY and CDR2 FYNNEI. The V end lost 8 bases, the J end lost 9 bases, and 16 bases lay between the germline ends. The length of the CDR3 is 12 residues.

DNA for the CDR3: TGTGCCAGCAGTGTGACAGGGACGAACACTGAAGCTTTCTTT. Translating gives CASSVTGTNTEAFF. V usage is TRBV2 and J usage is TRBJ1-1, with 7 bases aligning to TRBD1. The CDR3 has 14 residues. The V segment lost 4 bases and the J segment 1 base; nucleotides outside the gene matches: 3. Looked up from germline, CDR1 is SNHLY and CDR2 is FYNNEI. Full variable domain (remainder filled in from reference TRBV2 and TRBJ1-1): EPEVTQTPSHQVTQMGQEVILRCVPISNHLYFYWYRQILGQKVEFLVSFYNNEISEKSEIFDDQFSVERPDGSNFTLKIRSTKLEDSAMYFCASSVTGTNTEAFFGQGTRLTVV.

In this sample, this clonotype turned up many times. The chain joins TRBV9 to TRBJ1-1; D is perhaps TRBD1 (5 bases). V was shortened by 0 bases and J by 0 bases, with 9 bases between the two germline ends. Germline V lookup: CDR1 SGDLS, CDR2 YYNGEE. This CDR3 region has 15 residues. The CDR3 region has the DNA TGTGCCAGCAGCGTAGAGCCAGGGTTGAACACTGAAGCTTTCTTT. The encoded protein is CASSVEPGLNTEAFF.

This clonotype occurred a few times. This rearrangement joins TRBV10-3 to TRBJ1-4; 10 bases map to TRBD1. This CDR3 region has 13 residues. Germline CDR1 ENHRY, CDR2 SYGVKD. The V gene end was trimmed by 11 bases and the J gene end by 5 bases; junction bases not matched to a gene: 5. CDR3: CASGQGLNEKLFF. CDR3 nucleotides: TGTGCCTCGGGACAGGGGCTAAATGAAAAACTGTTTTTT.

V is TRBV12-3 or TRBV12-4 and J is TRBJ1-2, with TRBD1 as a possible D gene (5 bases). Trimming pared 3 bases from V and 10 bases from J, leaving 9 bases between. The CDR3 has 11 amino acids. The CDR3 DNA reads TGTGCCAGCAGTTTGGGACGGGACTACACCTTC. It encodes CASSLGRDYTF.

The table lists this clonotype with many counts. This chain connects TRBV28 to TRBJ1-2; D unclear. Germline CDR1 and CDR2: MDHEN and SYDVKM. The length of the CDR3 is 13 residues. The V end was cut by 10 bases, the J end by 10 bases, with 22 bases between. Written as DNA, the CDR3 is TGTGCCACCCAAGACCCTCTGAACTTAGTCTACACCTTC. As protein: CATQDPLNLVYTF.

The V call is TRBV7-9, the J call TRBJ2-5, with D tentatively TRBD1 (6 bases). V was pared by 2 bases and J by 5 bases, with 12 bases between. CDR3 size: 14 residues. Germline values: CDR1 SEHNR, CDR2 FQNEAQ (reference sequence). The CDR3 loop is CASSLQGQRETQYF. The CDR3 DNA is TGTGCCAGCAGCTTACAGGGGCAGCGGGAGACCCAGTACTTC.

The chain combines TRBV6-1 with TRBJ1-1; D is possibly TRBD1 (5 bases). The CDR3 has 14 residues. V was clipped by 11 bases and J by 1 base, with 17 bases between them. Germline-derived CDR1 and CDR2 are MNHNS and SASEGT. Here the CDR3 reads CASRYWQGNTEAFF. Here the CDR3 DNA reads TGTGCCTCCCGCTATTGGCAGGGGAACACTGAAGCTTTCTTT.

The CDR3 loop is CASSGSPEETQYF. CDR3 DNA sequence: TGTGCCAGCAGCGGGTCGCCGGAAGAGACCCAGTACTTC. The chain recombines TRBV9 with TRBJ2-5; D unclear. The CDR3 covers 13 residues. CDR1 is SGDLS, CDR2 YYNGEE, per germline. V gave up 3 bases and J gave up 3 bases, with 9 bases separating them.

This clonotype was seen a handful of times. V usage is TRBV12-3 or TRBV12-4 and J usage is TRBJ1-6; no clear D. The CDR3 is 12 amino acids. V dropped 5 bases and J dropped 5 bases, with 4 bases sitting between them. The CDR3 sequence: CASSGHNSPLHF. The CDR3 region has the DNA TGTGCCAGCAGTGGACATAATTCACCCCTCCACTTT.